This T cell receptor beta chain comes out of a study of T-cell reconstitution after alpha-beta-depleted transplantation in children. During its preparation, the TCRbeta library received unique molecular identifiers. TCRdb reprocessed the PCR reads via MiXCR and lists one record per CDR3 protein. The table has 6,500 to 9,000 distinct CDR3 sequences, roughly a sixth seen once; the top ten hold 85% to 90%. On this clonotype: Its antigen remains unknown.

Overall study findings and caveats: Counts and diversity of T cells one year after transplant came mostly from newly produced T cells. Surviving recipient T cells and thymic progenitors accounted for the high day-60 TCRbeta diversity observed in some patients. Expanded graft clones numbering several hundred reportedly gave rise to alpha-beta T cells about two months after transplant.

Sequenced material: PBMCs, mostly from graft donor cells, taken 60 days after TCRalphabeta/CD19-depleted stem cell transplant. The sequence derives from a girl less than two years old who had a stem cell transplant for combined immunodeficiency, so the T cells may come from the graft donor.

The CDR3 sequence: CATSGQGQDREQYF. The CDR3 nucleotides are TGTGCCACCAGTGGACAGGGGCAGGATCGCGAGCAGTACTTC. This chain links TRBV24-1 with TRBJ2-7, with 8 bases that match TRBD1. The V gene end was trimmed by 5 bases and the J gene end by 6 bases; junction bases not matched to a gene: 8. Germline V lookup: CDR1 KGHDR, CDR2 SFDVKD. The CDR3 is made up of 14 amino acids.